These 18 T cell receptor beta chains came from one sample sequenced in a study of blood T cells in healthy people across ages. Next came a second PCR, run for about 6 to 12 cycles, which used a sample-barcoded 5' primer along with a J-beta primer mix. TCRdb used MiXCR to reprocess the 5' RACE reads, holding one entry per CDR3 protein. Of about 1.6 million distinct CDR3 sequences listed, around 36% are singletons. Source material: blood. These receptors all stem from a young woman in good health.

To note about this clonotype: The germline gene is not matched at one end of the junction; a read error may be the cause. This sequence joins TRBV3-1 and TRBJ2-1; D gene ambiguous. Germline V gene lookup returns CDR1 LGHDT and CDR2 YNNKEL (reference sequence). This CDR3 is built from 12 residues. The CDR3 bases are TGTGTCAGCAGCCAAAAGGGCGATGAGCAGTTCTTC. Translating it yields CVSSQKGDEQFF.

The rearrangement uses TRBV5-1 and TRBJ2-7; D possibly corresponds to TRBD2 (6 bases). From germline, CDR1 is SGHRS and CDR2 YFSETQ. The CDR3 sequence is 15 residues long. V lost 4 bases and J lost 4, with 18 bases in between. The CDR3 reads CASSPGGGRGYEQYF. As DNA, the CDR3 is TGCGCCAGCAGCCCCGGTGGAGGGAGAGGTTACGAGCAGTACTTC.

The chain combines TRBV21-1 with TRBJ1-1. TRBV21-1 is tagged as a pseudogene. This CDR3 region has 17 residues. The CDR3 region has the DNA TGTGCCAGCCGCACCCAACCGCCGAAATCAGAGAACACTGAAGCTTTCTTT. This gives the protein CASRTQPPKSENTEAFF.

CDR3 amino acids: CATHSGQGAYNEQFF. The DNA of the CDR3 is TGTGCCACCCACAGCGGACAGGGGGCCTACAATGAGCAGTTCTTC. The V and J genes are TRBV10-3 and TRBJ2-1; the match to TRBD1 covers 10 bases. Losses at the gene ends were 10 bases for V and 2 bases for J; bases not matched to a gene: 8. Germline CDR1 reads ENHRY; CDR2 reads SYGVKD. The CDR3 totals 15 residues.

The J gene is TRBJ1-1, the V gene TRBV20-1; D ambiguous. In germline, CDR1 is DFQATT, CDR2 SNEGSKA (reference sequence). Trimming left V 4 bases short and J 3 bases short, with 12 bases between. CDR3 length: 13 amino acids. CDR3 amino acids: CSATTDGDTEAFF. CDR3 DNA sequence: TGCAGTGCTACAACGGACGGGGACACTGAAGCTTTCTTT.

The chain carries TRBV4-1 and TRBJ1-1; D not resolved. The CDR3 totals 15 residues. Germline V gene data show CDR1 as MGHRA and CDR2 as YSYEKL. The V end lost 0 bases, the J end lost 2 bases, and 10 bases lay between the germline ends. The DNA of the CDR3 is TGCGCCAGCAGCCAAGAACATACGGGCAACACTGAAGCTTTCTTT. Residues: CASSQEHTGNTEAFF.

The V and J genes are TRBV7-8 and TRBJ2-1, with 13 bases matching TRBD2. The CDR3 has 16 residues. J lost 5 bases, V lost 5 bases, and 6 bases had no gene match. Germline V gene sequence: CDR1 SGHVS, CDR2 FQNEAQ. The CDR3, as DNA: TGTGCCAGCAGCGCAGGGACTAGCGGGATCCACAATGAGCAGTTCTTC. Its protein product is CASSAGTSGIHNEQFF.

This clonotype occurred many times. CDR3 sequence reads: CASSRITGANTEAFF. The CDR3 DNA follows: TGTGCCAGCAGCCGAATTACAGGGGCGAACACTGAAGCTTTCTTT. The chain employs TRBV7-9 and TRBJ1-1, with 7 bases lining up with TRBD1. There are 15 residues in the CDR3. Unmatched junction bases numbered 7, after V lost 5 bases and J lost 1 base. Germline CDR1 and CDR2: SEHNR and FQNEAQ (reference sequence).

The V call is TRBV11-2, the J call TRBJ2-2; the D is unclear. The V gene lost 3 bases and the J gene lost 3 bases, with 5 bases spanning the gap. The CDR3 extends over 13 amino acids. Looked up from germline, CDR1 is SGHAT and CDR2 is FQNNGV. CDR3 residues: CASSFLYTGELFF. CDR3 DNA: TGTGCCAGCAGCTTTTTGTACACCGGGGAGCTGTTTTTT.

J is TRBJ1-2 and V is TRBV11-2; 12 bases align to TRBD1. J was trimmed by 9 bases and V by 8 bases; bases with no gene match: 1. Germline V gene data show CDR1 as SGHAT and CDR2 as FQNNGV. The CDR3 has 11 amino acids. CDR3 nucleotide sequence: TGTGCCAGCGGGACAGGGGGCCGCTACACCTTC. It translates to CASGTGGRYTF.

This clonotype was detected ten times or more. This rearrangement joins TRBV27 to TRBJ2-7; D may match TRBD1 or TRBD2 (5 bases each). CDR1 is MNHEY, CDR2 SMNVEV, per germline (reference sequence). The length of the CDR3 is 16 residues. The germline V and J ends were trimmed by 3 bases and 6 bases, with 21 bases remaining between them. The CDR3 sequence is CASSLGRGYIAGEQYF. CDR3 nucleotide sequence: TGTGCCAGCAGTTTGGGTAGGGGATACATCGCGGGCGAGCAGTACTTC.

With regard to this clonotype: A read error is possible here, since a much larger clone lies one base away. The chain carries TRBV20-1 and TRBJ2-7; D remains unclear. The CDR3 has 12 amino acids. Germline CDR1 and CDR2: DFQATT and SNEGSKA (reference sequence). The CDR3 DNA reads as TGCAGTGCCTCCGGGCTCTCCGACGAGCAGTACTTC. Encoded protein: CSASGLSDEQYF.

V is TRBV4-1 and J is TRBJ1-1; 7 bases are a match to TRBD1. The germline gives CDR1 MGHRA, CDR2 YSYEKL. V lost 4 bases, J lost 0 bases, and 8 bases stayed unmatched. The CDR3 has 16 residues. The CDR3 spells CASSRTVGTVNTEAFF. CDR3 bases: TGCGCCAGCAGCCGTACGGTAGGGACAGTGAACACTGAAGCTTTCTTT.

V gene TRBV30 combines with J gene TRBJ1-1, with D hard to call. Germline V lookup: CDR1 GTSNPN, CDR2 SVGIG (reference sequence). This CDR3 spans 14 amino acids. The V and J ends lost 2 bases and 4 bases respectively, with 14 bases between them. Written as DNA, the CDR3 is TGTGCCTGGAGTCCAACAGTAGGATCCACTGAAGCTTTCTTT. Translated: CAWSPTVGSTEAFF.

This clonotype occurred many times. This chain uses TRBV18 with TRBJ2-5; 7 positions agree with TRBD1. Per the germline V gene, CDR1 is KGHSH and CDR2 is LQKENI. This CDR3 is built from 13 residues. Trimming at V came to 3 bases and at J to 4 bases, leaving 2 bases not matched to a gene. CDR3 coding DNA: TGTGCCAGCTCACCCTACAGGGGAGAGACCCAGTACTTC. Translating gives CASSPYRGETQYF.

This clonotype was counted a few times. The gene calls are TRBV5-1 and TRBJ2-7; D unresolved. Trimming shortened V by 0 bases and J by 1 base, and 14 bases separated the two germline ends. The germline CDR1 and CDR2 sequences are SGHRS and YFSETQ. The CDR3 has 16 amino acids. The CDR3: CASSLDRATTSYEQYF. The DNA for the CDR3 is TGCGCCAGCAGCTTGGACCGGGCTACTACTTCCTACGAGCAGTACTTC. The full variable domain, completed using reference TRBV5-1 and TRBJ2-7, is KAGVTQTPRYLIKTRGQQVTLSCSPISGHRSVSWYQQTPGQGLQFLFEYFSETQRNKGNFPGRFSGRQFSNSRSEMNVSTLELGDSALYLCASSLDRATTSYEQYFGPGTRLTVT.

The rearrangement links TRBV4-2 to TRBJ2-3; TRBD2 agrees at 7 bases. The ends lost 4 bases at V and 0 bases at J; junction bases unmatched: 13. CDR3 length: 18 residues. Germline assignment: CDR1 LGHNA and CDR2 YNFKEQ. CDR3 bases: TGTGCCAGCAGCCGGGAGCCGGCTAGCGGTTCCAGCACAGATACGCAGTATTTT. It encodes CASSREPASGSSTDTQYF.

This chain links TRBV18 with TRBJ2-3; possibly TRBD2 for D (6 bases). CDR1 is KGHSH, CDR2 LQKENI, per germline. The length of the CDR3 is 15 residues. V was cut by 3 bases and J by 0 bases, with 10 bases left in between. CDR3 nucleotides: TGTGCCAGCTCACCCCAAGCGGGTAGCACAGATACGCAGTATTTT. This translates into CASSPQAGSTDTQYF.